A single sample is the source of the 30 T cell receptor beta chains below, sequenced in a study of T cells after posttransplantation cyclophosphamide. Clones were sequenced by immunoSEQ multiplex PCR, and TCRdb holds only the in-frame ones, with some missing. The repertoire holds 9,000 to 9,500 clones, with 98% as singletons. The sequencing sample was made of naive CD8+ T cells sorted from PBMCs. Receptors originate from a man aged 50 to 59 in good health, CMV-negative, and a related stem cell transplant donor.

The chain uses TRBV19 and TRBJ2-7; 12 bases are a match to TRBD2. This CDR3 contains 15 residues. The V gene's germline CDR1 is LNHDA and CDR2 SQIVND (reference sequence). Trimming removed 7 bases from V and 3 bases from J; junction bases left unmatched: 7. In DNA form, the CDR3 reads TGTGCCAGTACCTCGACTAGCGGGGGCCACTACGAGCAGTACTTC. As protein: CASTSTSGGHYEQYF.

The chain recombines TRBV11-2 with TRBJ2-1; 13 bases agree with TRBD2. The CDR3 length is 15 residues. Germline CDR1 SGHAT, CDR2 FQNNGV. V was clipped by 3 bases and J by 7 bases; unmatched bases: 3. CDR3 sequence (DNA): TGTGCCAGCAGCTTGGGGACTAGCGGGGTAAATGAGCAGTTCTTC. As protein: CASSLGTSGVNEQFF.

The chain has TRBV9 and TRBJ1-4, with 7 positions matching TRBD1. Germline values: CDR1 SGDLS, CDR2 YYNGEE. The CDR3 is made up of 14 amino acids. Trimming cost V 2 bases and J 7 bases; bases outside gene matches: 5. The CDR3 DNA follows: TGTGCCAGCAGCGTCGGCGGGACAGCTGAAAAACTGTTTTTT. It is translated as CASSVGGTAEKLFF.

This chain uses TRBV7-9 with TRBJ2-2; 10 positions match TRBD1. CDR3 length: 14 residues. Germline-derived CDR1 and CDR2 are SEHNR and FQNEAQ (reference sequence). V lost 6 bases and J lost 7; bases outside the gene matches: 5. The CDR3 sequence is CASSFGQGGGELFF. The CDR3 nucleotides read TGTGCCAGCAGTTTCGGACAGGGGGGCGGGGAGCTGTTTTTT.

This clone was seen a handful of times. The rearrangement links TRBV6-4 to TRBJ1-1; D remains unclear. This CDR3 has 14 amino acids. V was trimmed by 6 bases and J by 3 bases, leaving 14 bases between them. Per germline, CDR1 MRHNA and CDR2 SNTAGT. In nucleotides, the CDR3 is TGTGCCAGCAGCCCGAGCGGGGTTGACACTGAAGCTTTCTTT. Translated, it gives CASSPSGVDTEAFF.

The chain couples TRBV7-6 to TRBJ1-1; 7 bases are shared with TRBD1. This CDR3 has 16 amino acids. The V segment lost 2 bases and the J segment 2 bases; nucleotides outside the gene matches: 8. The germline V gene has CDR1 SGHVS and CDR2 FNYEAQ. CDR3 DNA sequence: TGTGCCAGCAGCTTATATCGGGACAGCATTAACACTGAAGCTTTCTTT. Protein product: CASSLYRDSINTEAFF.

V gene TRBV27 combines with J gene TRBJ2-1; 12 bases are a match to TRBD2. CDR1 is MNHEY and CDR2 is SMNVEV in the germline V gene (reference sequence). CDR3 size: 17 residues. The ends lost 2 bases at V and 7 bases at J; junction bases unmatched: 9. In nucleotides, the CDR3 is TGTGCCAGCAGTTTACTACTAGCGGGAGGATCGGGGAATGAGCAGTTCTTC. Amino acid sequence: CASSLLLAGGSGNEQFF.

The genes are TRBV2 and TRBJ1-2; 7 bases line up with TRBD1. The J segment lost 7 bases and the V segment lost 5 bases, leaving 4 bases of the junction unmatched. Germline CDR1 SNHLY, CDR2 FYNNEI. The CDR3 length is 12 residues. The CDR3 sequence: CASSTGAGGYTF. CDR3 nucleotide sequence: TGTGCCAGCAGTACAGGGGCTGGTGGCTACACCTTC.

V gene TRBV7-3 combines with J gene TRBJ2-1; 13 nucleotides agree with TRBD2. After removal of 3 bases from V and 9 bases from J, the junction contained 17 bases not matched to a gene. CDR1 and CDR2 (germline): SGHTA, FQGTGA. The CDR3 sequence is 19 residues long. CDR3 sequence reads: CASSLGLAGIQHPQSEQFF. DNA for the CDR3: TGTGCCAGCAGCTTGGGACTAGCGGGGATCCAACACCCCCAAAGTGAGCAGTTCTTC.

The CDR3 here is CASSHTEIQETQYF. For the CDR3, the DNA is TGTGCCAGCAGTCACACAGAGATACAAGAGACCCAGTACTTC. The J gene is TRBJ2-5, the V gene TRBV6-5; D gene ambiguous. Trimming shortened V by 5 bases and J by 2 bases, and 12 bases separated the two germline ends. The germline gives CDR1 MNHEY, CDR2 SVGAGI. The CDR3 consists of 14 residues.

The chain is built from TRBV27 and TRBJ2-2; the D gene is possibly TRBD2 (6 bases). V was clipped by 5 bases and J by 4 bases, with 11 bases between them. Per germline, CDR1 MNHEY and CDR2 SMNVEV (reference sequence). There are 14 residues in the CDR3. CDR3 residues: CASSLWGGTGELFF. The CDR3 region has the DNA TGTGCCAGCAGTCTCTGGGGAGGCACCGGGGAGCTGTTTTTT.

This chain uses TRBV13 with TRBJ2-5, with D perhaps TRBD2 (5 bases). The closer fit of TRBJ2-7 to the DNA end suggests the J call may be wrong. The CDR3 contains 16 residues. Looked up from germline, CDR1 is PRHDT and CDR2 is FYEKMQ (reference sequence). The DNA of the CDR3 is TGTGCCAGCAGCTTAGGGGTGGGCACGGGAAGCTACGAGCAGTACTTC. It specifies CASSLGVGTGSYEQYF.

This sequence joins TRBV13 and TRBJ2-1, with D perhaps matching TRBD1 (5 bases). Looked up from germline, CDR1 is PRHDT and CDR2 is FYEKMQ (reference sequence). This CDR3 is built from 11 residues. With 6 bases removed from V and 10 bases from J, the gap between germline ends came to 10 bases. CDR3 sequence: CASRGRTEQFF. In DNA form, the CDR3 reads TGTGCCAGCAGGGGCAGGACAGAGCAGTTCTTC.

Concerning this clone: Other nucleotide sequences in the sample specify the same CDR3. This chain uses TRBV5-1 with TRBJ1-6; 8 bases fit TRBD1. The CDR3 contains 15 residues. V was clipped by 3 bases and J by 5 bases; unmatched bases: 4. CDR1 and CDR2 from the germline V gene are SGHRS and YFSETQ. The CDR3 nucleotides read TGCGCCAGCAGCTGGGGGACAGGCGATAATTCACCCCTCCACTTT. Protein: CASSWGTGDNSPLHF.

The gene calls are TRBV6-5 and TRBJ2-7; D call uncertain. Germline V gene data show CDR1 as MNHEY and CDR2 as SVGAGI. CDR3 size: 13 residues. Trimming took off 2 bases at V and 5 bases at J, with 10 bases between the two ends. CDR3 loop: CASSYRVPHEQYF. CDR3 DNA: TGTGCCAGCAGTTACCGAGTCCCCCACGAGCAGTACTTC.

The V and J genes are TRBV2 and TRBJ2-1; the match to TRBD2 covers 9 bases. From germline, CDR1 is SNHLY and CDR2 FYNNEI. With V trimmed by 4 bases and J by 2 bases, 3 bases remained unmatched. The CDR3 runs 15 residues. The CDR3 DNA sequence: TGTGCCAGCAGTGCGCGGGGGGGCGCCTACAATGAGCAGTTCTTC. Protein product: CASSARGGAYNEQFF.

This chain connects TRBV9 to TRBJ2-2; D is perhaps TRBD2 (5 bases). CDR1 and CDR2 (germline): SGDLS, YYNGEE. V lost 0 bases and J 4 bases, leaving 10 bases between the germline ends. This CDR3 is 15 amino acids long. In DNA form, the CDR3 reads TGTGCCAGCAGCGTAGGGGATGGAGGCACCGGGGAGCTGTTTTTT. It translates to CASSVGDGGTGELFF.

This chain uses TRBV5-1 with TRBJ1-1, with TRBD1 matching 8 bases. The CDR3 spans 15 residues. Germline CDR1 reads SGHRS; CDR2 reads YFSETQ. Trimming removed 3 bases from V and 0 bases from J; junction bases left unmatched: 4. In DNA form, the CDR3 reads TGCGCCAGCAGCTGGGGACAGGTAATGAACACTGAAGCTTTCTTT. This gives the protein CASSWGQVMNTEAFF.

The CDR3 spells CASSIAGTSNEQFF. In nucleotides, the CDR3 is TGTGCCAGTAGTATAGCCGGGACTAGCAATGAGCAGTTCTTC. The gene calls are TRBV19 and TRBJ2-1, with TRBD2 matching over 8 bases. Germline V gene sequence: CDR1 LNHDA, CDR2 SQIVND (reference sequence). After removal of 1 base from V and 6 bases from J, the junction contained 2 bases not matched to a gene. The length of the CDR3 is 14 residues.

V gene TRBV13 combines with J gene TRBJ2-1; 13 bases match TRBD2. CDR3 length equals 17 residues. Germline values: CDR1 PRHDT, CDR2 FYEKMQ (reference sequence). V shed 5 bases, J shed 1 base, and the junction held 5 bases outside the gene matches. CDR3 sequence reads: CASSTQGLAGSYNEQFF. For the CDR3, the DNA is TGTGCCAGCAGCACCCAGGGACTAGCGGGGTCCTACAATGAGCAGTTCTTC.

This sequence joins TRBV6-1 and TRBJ1-5, with D uncertain. The germline CDR1 and CDR2 sequences are MNHNS and SASEGT. The CDR3 spans 13 residues. V lost 7 bases and J 5 bases, leaving 12 bases between the germline ends. The CDR3 sequence is CASTLDGYQPQHF. In nucleotides, the CDR3 is TGTGCCAGCACCCTAGACGGCTATCAGCCCCAGCATTTT.

With regard to this clone: Different DNA sequences within this sample yield the same CDR3. This sequence joins TRBV2 and TRBJ1-2; D ambiguous. The CDR3 runs to 16 residues. The V end was cut by 6 bases, the J end by 1 base, with 18 bases between. Germline V lookup: CDR1 SNHLY, CDR2 FYNNEI. The CDR3, as DNA: TGTGCCAGCAGGGGCAGCACCAAGCCCCTTAACTATGGCTACACCTTC. It codes for CASRGSTKPLNYGYTF.

The V and J genes are TRBV27 and TRBJ1-5; 9 bases are shared with TRBD1. This CDR3 has 16 amino acids. Losses at the gene ends were 5 bases for V and 0 bases for J; bases not matched to a gene: 5. Germline V gene lookup returns CDR1 MNHEY and CDR2 SMNVEV (reference sequence). The CDR3 nucleotides read TGTGCCAGCAGTCCCCGGACAGGGGATAGCAATCAGCCCCAGCATTTT. It yields the protein CASSPRTGDSNQPQHF.

The chain has TRBV15 and TRBJ1-4; D uncertain. Germline V lookup: CDR1 LNHNV, CDR2 YYDKDF (reference sequence). The V end lost 0 bases, the J end lost 0 bases, and 11 bases lay between the germline ends. This CDR3 is built from 17 residues. The CDR3: CATSRDPYFATNEKLFF. CDR3 nucleotides: TGTGCCACCAGCAGAGACCCCTACTTTGCAACTAATGAAAAACTGTTTTTT.

This sequence joins TRBV5-1 and TRBJ2-5; weak D call: TRBD2 (5 bases). Germline V gene sequence: CDR1 SGHRS, CDR2 YFSETQ. The V end was cut by 3 bases, the J end by 5 bases, with 11 bases between. The CDR3 is made up of 13 amino acids. CDR3 in amino acids: CASSSGISETQYF. CDR3 coding DNA: TGCGCCAGCAGCTCCGGGATTAGCGAGACCCAGTACTTC.

This chain joins TRBV27 and TRBJ1-5, with TRBD1 matching over 12 bases. The CDR3 extends over 15 amino acids. Unmatched junction bases numbered 5, after V lost 5 bases and J lost 6 bases. CDR1 is MNHEY, CDR2 SMNVEV, per germline (reference sequence). The CDR3 sequence: CASSAGTGGVQPQHF. The DNA for the CDR3 is TGTGCCAGCAGTGCCGGGACAGGGGGCGTTCAGCCCCAGCATTTT.

This chain uses TRBV15 with TRBJ2-7; 9 nucleotides align to TRBD2. After removal of 3 bases from V and 2 bases from J, the junction contained 2 bases not matched to a gene. Germline lookup yields CDR1 LNHNV and CDR2 YYDKDF (reference sequence). The CDR3 is 14 amino acids. CDR3 loop: CATSSGGGAYEQYF. CDR3 DNA sequence: TGTGCCACCAGCAGCGGCGGGGGGGCCTACGAGCAGTACTTC.

The chain uses TRBV23-1 and TRBJ2-1; maybe TRBD1 (6 bases). TRBV23-1 qualifies as an ORF whose function is uncertain. Trimming cost V 5 bases and J 15 bases, with 23 bases left between them. The CDR3 loop spans 14 amino acids. CDR3 in DNA: TGCGCCAGCAGTAGACACAACGACAGGCATTACCTGTTCTTC. Translation: CASSRHNDRHYLFF.

This chain joins TRBV4-3 and TRBJ2-1; D unclear. Germline V lookup: CDR1 LGHNA, CDR2 YSLEER. This CDR3 has 15 residues. Trimming shortened V by 0 bases and J by 6 bases, and 12 bases separated the two germline ends. The CDR3 sequence is CASSQDQQLINEQFF. CDR3 coding DNA: TGCGCCAGCAGCCAAGATCAACAGTTGATCAATGAGCAGTTCTTC.

This rearrangement joins TRBV13 to TRBJ2-7; D gene ambiguous. The V gene's germline CDR1 is PRHDT and CDR2 FYEKMQ (reference sequence). The V and J ends lost 0 bases and 3 bases respectively, with 6 bases between them. The CDR3 is 13 amino acids. The CDR3 coding sequence is TGTGCCAGCAGCTTAGGCCGTCGCTACGAGCAGTACTTC. This encodes CASSLGRRYEQYF.